This T cell receptor (beta chain) was recovered during a study of shared clonotypes between healthy human individuals. Produced via immunoSEQ multiplex PCR; TCRdb's table is partial and in-frame only. The sample lists a few hundred thousand clones, 73% seen once, with about 9.4% in the top ten. A word on this clone: Its antigen is undetermined.

The CDR3 length is 17 residues. The junction had 10 bases not matched to a gene; V was cut back by 6 bases and J by 2 bases. Germline assignment: CDR1 MDHEN and CDR2 SYDVKM. Findings and caveats of the study: Larger estimated richness was generally recorded for naive subsets relative to memory subsets. The sampled material consisted only of blood, and tissue repertoires are likely to differ.

The chain is built from TRBV28 and TRBJ2-1; TRBD2 matches at 10 bases. The receptor was derived from a man aged 30 to 39 in good health. Sequenced sample: memory CD4+ T cells sorted from blood. Stated subset: CD45RA-negative fraction. The CDR3 DNA reads as TGTGCCAGCAGCTCCGCTAGCGGGAGAGGGACCTACAATGAGCAGTTCTTC. Translating gives CASSSASGRGTYNEQFF.